Presented here are 6 T cell receptor beta chains from one specimen sequenced in a study of cytomegalovirus exposure and HLA in healthy donors. In the PCR, 60 Vbeta and 13 Jbeta primers were used. TCRdb's copy holds only in-frame clones and misses some; the assay was immunoSEQ multiplex PCR. Of roughly 180,000 clones in the sample, around four fifths are singletons; the top ten hold approximately 1.3%. Sequencing was carried out using PBMCs. Receptor source: a man aged 25 to 40 in good health and CMV-seronegative.

The rearrangement links TRBV4-3 to TRBJ1-1; a weak D match, TRBD1 (6 bases). The CDR3 runs to 14 residues. Germline loops: CDR1 LGHNA, CDR2 YSLEER. The V end was cut by 2 bases, the J end by 4 bases, with 11 bases between. The CDR3 DNA is TGCGCCAGCAGCCAACAACAGGGAATCACTGAAGCTTTCTTT. It specifies CASSQQQGITEAFF.

This clone was observed a handful of times. The chain has TRBV5-1 and TRBJ1-1; no clear D gene. Germline CDR1 is SGHRS and CDR2 is YFSETQ. The CDR3 contains 13 residues. Between the trimmed V and J ends, which lost 5 bases and 1 base, there was a span of 9 bases. This chain's CDR3 is CASRQQQNTEAFF. The CDR3 region has the DNA TGCGCCAGCAGACAACAGCAGAACACTGAAGCTTTCTTT.

The gene calls are TRBV5-4 and TRBJ2-5; D is ambiguous. Trimming shortened V by 0 bases and J by 0 bases, and 9 bases separated the two germline ends. Germline-derived CDR1 and CDR2 are SGHNT and YYREEE (reference sequence). The CDR3 spans 15 residues. CDR3 DNA sequence: TGTGCCAGCAGCTTGGGACTGACGTACCAAGAGACCCAGTACTTC. Amino acid sequence: CASSLGLTYQETQYF.

The chain couples TRBV30 to TRBJ2-4; D is possibly TRBD1 (7 bases). Trimming cost V 1 base and J 9 bases, with 13 bases left between them. CDR1 and CDR2 from the germline V gene are GTSNPN and SVGIG (reference sequence). This CDR3 contains 13 residues. CDR3 residues: CAWSGQGEAIQYF. In DNA form, the CDR3 reads TGTGCCTGGAGTGGCCAGGGGGAGGCCATTCAGTACTTC.

Details on this clone: At one end, the junction sequence differs from germline, possibly due to a read error. V usage is TRBV30 and J usage is TRBJ1-3; 7 bases align to TRBD1. CDR1 and CDR2 from the germline V gene are GTSNPN and SVGIG (reference sequence). CDR3 length: 13 residues. Here the CDR3 reads CALEQGSGDTIYF. CDR3 DNA: TGTGCCTTGGAACAGGGGTCTGGAGACACCATATATTTT.

There are a few counts of this clone. This chain links TRBV7-2 with TRBJ2-7; 8 bases line up with TRBD1. Trimming removed 4 bases from V and 7 bases from J; junction bases left unmatched: 15. CDR1 is SGHTA and CDR2 is FQGNSA in the germline V gene. CDR3 length: 16 amino acids. The CDR3 nucleotides are TGTGCCAGCAGCTCTAGTAGAAGGCAGGGGGCCCGGGAGCAGTACTTC. Amino acid sequence: CASSSSRRQGAREQYF.